Listed here are 32 T cell receptor beta chains from one sample, sequenced in a study of T-cell reconstitution after alpha-beta-depleted transplantation in children. As it was prepared, the TCRbeta library received unique molecular identifiers. TCRdb itself ran the PCR reads through MiXCR, one entry per CDR3 protein. The table lists about 980,000 distinct CDR3 sequences, roughly 29% of them singletons. Material: PBMCs, mostly from graft donor cells, obtained 360 days after TCRalphabeta/CD19-depleted stem cell transplant. Every receptor here comes from a boy under two years old who had a stem cell transplant for SCID, so the T cells may come from the graft donor.

The chain uses TRBV6-5 and TRBJ2-7, with D perhaps being TRBD1 or TRBD2 (5 bases each). Germline V gene data show CDR1 as MNHEY and CDR2 as SVGAGI. The CDR3 runs 16 residues. Trimming removed 2 bases from V and 4 bases from J, with 18 bases in between. CDR3 region: CASSYGVGALSYEQYF. The CDR3 DNA sequence: TGTGCCAGCAGTTACGGTGTCGGGGCTCTCTCGTACGAGCAGTACTTC.

The rearrangement links TRBV12-3 or TRBV12-4 to TRBJ1-1; D remains ambiguous. CDR3 size: 11 residues. Trimming pared 4 bases from V and 6 bases from J, leaving 6 bases between. CDR3 in DNA: TGTGCCAGCAGTTCCCTCTCTGAAGCTTTCTTT. Translated, it gives CASSSLSEAFF.

This clonotype was detected only a few times. The chain recombines TRBV3-1 with TRBJ2-7; TRBD1 is a possible D gene (6 bases). Trimming shortened V by 6 bases and J by 0 bases, and 9 bases separated the two germline ends. CDR1 and CDR2 (germline): LGHDT, YNNKEL (reference sequence). There are 13 residues in the CDR3. The CDR3 DNA sequence: TGTGCCAGCAGGCCAGGGGACTCCTACGAGCAGTACTTC. Translating gives CASRPGDSYEQYF.

The chain is built from TRBV5-1 and TRBJ1-2; TRBD1 matches 12 bases. The CDR3 totals 15 residues. Germline CDR1 is SGHRS and CDR2 is YFSETQ. The V and J ends lost 4 bases and 6 bases, in that order; junction bases with no gene match: 7. The CDR3 DNA reads as TGCGCCAGCAGCCTCGCCGGGACAGGGGGCCATGGCTACACCTTC. Amino acids: CASSLAGTGGHGYTF.

The chain uses TRBV19 and TRBJ2-2, with 11 nucleotides matching TRBD1. Germline V gives CDR1 LNHDA, CDR2 SQIVND (reference sequence). V was pared by 10 bases and J by 4 bases, with 2 bases of the junction left unmatched. The CDR3 contains 13 residues. The CDR3 region has the DNA TGTGCCACCGGGACAGGGGGCACCGGGGAGCTGTTTTTT. Its protein product is CATGTGGTGELFF.

The chain combines TRBV5-1 with TRBJ2-7; TRBD1 is a possible D gene (6 bases). Germline V gene sequence: CDR1 SGHRS, CDR2 YFSETQ. The CDR3 consists of 15 residues. Deletions cut 4 bases from V and 6 bases from J, with 20 bases between. The CDR3 loop is CASSTVEQGWGEQYF. The DNA of the CDR3 is TGCGCCAGCAGCACGGTCGAACAGGGTTGGGGCGAGCAGTACTTC.

This chain joins TRBV28 and TRBJ2-7; D remains unclear. Trimming shortened V by 6 bases and J by 0 bases, and 15 bases separated the two germline ends. The CDR3 is 15 residues long. The germline CDR1 and CDR2 sequences are MDHEN and SYDVKM. CDR3 nucleotides: TGTGCCAGCAGCCCCACGCACCGAAGCTCCTACGAGCAGTACTTC. Translating it yields CASSPTHRSSYEQYF.

The table lists this clonotype with a few counts. The chain has TRBV20-1 and TRBJ1-4, with no clear D. CDR1 and CDR2 from the germline V gene are DFQATT and SNEGSKA (reference sequence). V was trimmed by 3 bases and J by 0 bases, leaving 14 bases between them. This CDR3 contains 16 residues. This chain's CDR3 is CSARAFRLSTNEKLFF. In DNA form, the CDR3 reads TGCAGTGCTAGGGCTTTTCGACTTTCAACTAATGAAAAACTGTTTTTT.

The chain combines TRBV27 with TRBJ2-7; D is unresolved. V shed 5 bases and J shed 3 bases, with 11 bases lying between them. CDR3 length equals 13 residues. CDR1 is MNHEY, CDR2 SMNVEV, per germline (reference sequence). The CDR3 loop reads CASSNSKGYEQYF. The DNA for the CDR3 is TGTGCCAGCAGTAATTCCAAGGGCTACGAGCAGTACTTC.

CDR3 in DNA: TGTGCCAGCAGCCAACGGGCAGGGAATGAAAAACTGTTTTTT. The encoded protein is CASSQRAGNEKLFF. The chain couples TRBV3-1 to TRBJ1-4, with D tentatively TRBD1 (5 bases). The V end was cut by 2 bases, the J end by 5 bases, with 9 bases between. CDR3 length: 14 amino acids. Germline V gene sequence: CDR1 LGHDT, CDR2 YNNKEL (reference sequence).

This clonotype was found a few times. V usage is TRBV5-6 and J usage is TRBJ2-5; 14 nucleotides agree with TRBD2. CDR1 is SGHDT and CDR2 is YYEEEE in the germline V gene. The CDR3 is made up of 16 amino acids. V lost 3 bases to trimming and J lost 4 bases; unmatched junction nucleotides: 5. DNA for the CDR3: TGTGCCAGCAGCTACCTGACTAGCGGGGGGGCAGAGACCCAGTACTTC. Residues: CASSYLTSGGAETQYF.

This chain links TRBV6-1 with TRBJ1-6; D might be TRBD1 (6 bases). This CDR3 has 15 residues. Germline loops: CDR1 MNHNS, CDR2 SASEGT. Trimming cost V 5 bases and J 7 bases, with 15 bases left between them. The CDR3 reads CASSPLTRGNSPLHF. As DNA, the CDR3 is TGTGCCAGCAGTCCCCTCACGAGGGGGAATTCACCCCTCCACTTT.

This clonotype was detected only a few times. The chain links TRBV15 to TRBJ1-5; D remains ambiguous. Trimming cost V 0 bases and J 7 bases, with 13 bases left between them. Per germline, CDR1 LNHNV and CDR2 YYDKDF (reference sequence). The CDR3 is 15 amino acids. The CDR3 here is CATSRDLGLRQPQHF. As DNA, the CDR3 is TGTGCCACCAGCAGAGATCTGGGGTTGAGACAGCCCCAGCATTTT.

This chain joins TRBV5-1 and TRBJ2-5; 11 bases match TRBD2. Germline trimming cut 3 bases from V and 0 bases from J; bases unmatched to any gene: 4. CDR1 is SGHRS, CDR2 YFSETQ, per germline. The CDR3 is made up of 16 amino acids. This CDR3 is CASSSFSGGDQETQYF. The CDR3 DNA reads TGCGCCAGCAGCTCCTTTAGCGGGGGGGACCAAGAGACCCAGTACTTC.

The genes are TRBV12-3 or TRBV12-4 and TRBJ2-3; D is uncertain. The V end was cut by 1 base, the J end by 4 bases, with 6 bases between. The CDR3 consists of 13 residues. This CDR3 reads CASSLGFADTQYF. In nucleotides, the CDR3 is TGTGCCAGCAGTTTAGGGTTCGCAGATACGCAGTATTTT.

This clonotype is a singleton in its sample. V usage is TRBV7-2 and J usage is TRBJ2-1; a possible D gene is TRBD1 (5 bases). The CDR3 has 15 residues. The germline V and J ends were trimmed by 4 bases and 4 bases, with 14 bases remaining between them. From germline, CDR1 is SGHTA and CDR2 FQGNSA. The DNA for the CDR3 is TGTGCCAGCAGCTCAGGGTACCTCCCGTACAATGAGCAGTTCTTC. Translated, it gives CASSSGYLPYNEQFF.

The chain joins TRBV20-1 to TRBJ2-5; D gene uncertain. The germline gives CDR1 DFQATT, CDR2 SNEGSKA (reference sequence). This CDR3 has 15 amino acids. V dropped 0 bases and J dropped 4 bases, with 15 bases sitting between them. The CDR3 nucleotides are TGCAGTGCTAGAGATTCTGGGCCCCAGAGAGAGACCCAGTACTTC. This sequence encodes CSARDSGPQRETQYF.

The chain has TRBV20-1 and TRBJ2-1; the match to TRBD1 covers 8 bases. Germline V gene lookup returns CDR1 DFQATT and CDR2 SNEGSKA (reference sequence). CDR3 size: 13 residues. The trim removed 4 bases at V and 9 bases at J, leaving 8 bases unmatched. This CDR3 is CSATQGVIREQFF. The DNA for the CDR3 is TGCAGTGCTACACAGGGGGTGATACGTGAGCAGTTCTTC.

The chain links TRBV3-1 to TRBJ2-5; possible D gene TRBD1, 7 bases. The germline V gene encodes CDR1 LGHDT and CDR2 YNNKEL (reference sequence). The CDR3 extends over 13 amino acids. V lost 4 bases to trimming and J lost 10 bases, with 16 bases between them. The CDR3 here is CASSRPTQGGQYF. The CDR3 coding sequence is TGTGCCAGCAGCCGCCCGACGCAGGGGGGCCAGTACTTC.

V and J are TRBV29-1 and TRBJ2-1, with a tentative D call TRBD2 (6 bases). This CDR3 comprises 13 residues. The germline V gene encodes CDR1 SQVTM and CDR2 ANQGSEA. The V and J ends lost 8 bases and 3 bases respectively, with 14 bases between them. The CDR3 region is CSFIRRDYNEQFF. The CDR3 DNA is TGCAGCTTCATACGGCGGGACTACAATGAGCAGTTCTTC.

Only a few counts were recorded for this clonotype. V usage is TRBV15 and J usage is TRBJ2-1; no definite D call. The CDR3 is made up of 15 amino acids. Trimming removed 1 base from V and 3 bases from J, with 10 bases in between. CDR1 is LNHNV, CDR2 YYDKDF, per germline (reference sequence). The CDR3 loop is CATSRAPNSYNEQFF. DNA for the CDR3: TGTGCCACCAGCAGAGCCCCAAACAGCTACAATGAGCAGTTCTTC.

The chain recombines TRBV12-3 or TRBV12-4 with TRBJ2-1; 9 bases align to TRBD2. This CDR3 has 18 amino acids. The junction had 15 bases not matched to a gene; V was cut back by 5 bases and J by 4 bases. CDR3 DNA: TGTGCCAGCAGTCCCCGGGGTAGCGGGGGTACCTTTTACAATGAGCAGTTCTTC. Translation gives CASSPRGSGGTFYNEQFF.

The chain carries TRBV15 and TRBJ1-5, with D tentatively TRBD1 (6 bases). V lost 1 base, J lost 7 bases, and 11 bases lay in between. This CDR3 region has 14 residues. Per the germline V gene, CDR1 is LNHNV and CDR2 is YYDKDF (reference sequence). For the CDR3, the DNA is TGTGCCACCAGCAGAGCAGGGGAGGGGCAGCCCCAGCATTTT. Amino acid sequence: CATSRAGEGQPQHF.

J is TRBJ2-1 and V is TRBV6-2 or TRBV6-3; a possible D gene is TRBD2 (5 bases). V lost 6 bases, J lost 4 bases, and 13 bases lay in between. The CDR3 loop spans 14 amino acids. Germline values: CDR1 MNHEY, CDR2 SVGEGT. This chain's CDR3 is CASSRGEPYNEQFF. The CDR3 region has the DNA TGTGCCAGCAGCCGGGGAGAACCTTACAATGAGCAGTTCTTC.

The rearrangement links TRBV5-6 to TRBJ2-7, with a weak D call TRBD1 (6 bases). Trimming cost V 4 bases and J 0 bases, with 17 bases left between them. The germline V gene has CDR1 SGHDT and CDR2 YYEEEE. This CDR3 contains 16 residues. DNA of the CDR3: TGTGCCAGCAGCCTAAAGACAGGTTTAAGCTCCTACGAGCAGTACTTC. It encodes CASSLKTGLSSYEQYF.

This clonotype was picked up many times. This chain uses TRBV12-3 or TRBV12-4 with TRBJ1-2; TRBD1 matches at 7 bases. V was clipped by 3 bases and J by 5 bases; unmatched bases: 6. CDR3 size: 14 residues. This CDR3 reads CASSFSPGGYGYTF. The CDR3 DNA reads TGTGCCAGCAGTTTTTCGCCAGGGGGATATGGCTACACCTTC.

The chain combines TRBV20-1 with TRBJ1-1; D is uncertain. Per the germline V gene, CDR1 is DFQATT and CDR2 is SNEGSKA (reference sequence). The CDR3 length is 15 residues. V lost 1 base, J lost 2 bases, and 14 bases lay in between. The CDR3 region is CSARGWANGNTEAFF. In DNA form, the CDR3 reads TGCAGTGCTAGAGGGTGGGCTAACGGTAACACTGAAGCTTTCTTT.

This clonotype was seen only a few times. DNA for the CDR3: TGTGCCAGCAGCCAAAACCCGACTAGCGGGGGCTACAATGAGCAGTTCTTC. Translated, it gives CASSQNPTSGGYNEQFF. This chain links TRBV4-2 with TRBJ2-1; TRBD2 aligns across 12 bases. The trim removed 2 bases at V and 3 bases at J, leaving 5 bases unmatched. This CDR3 spans 17 amino acids. CDR1 and CDR2 from the germline V gene are LGHNA and YNFKEQ.

This clonotype was counted between two and nine times. This chain connects TRBV10-3 to TRBJ2-5; maybe TRBD2 (7 bases). CDR1 is ENHRY and CDR2 is SYGVKD in the germline V gene. The CDR3 has 16 residues. Between the trimmed V and J ends, which lost 2 bases and 5 bases, there was a span of 18 bases. CDR3 residues: CAISEMGGASMETQYF. For the CDR3, the DNA is TGTGCCATCAGTGAGATGGGGGGGGCTAGCATGGAGACCCAGTACTTC.

As concerns this clonotype: This clone may be a read error of a much larger clone one base away. This chain links TRBV9 with TRBJ1-5; 7 bases match TRBD1. V lost 3 bases and J lost 3; bases outside the gene matches: 3. The CDR3 extends over 14 amino acids. The germline CDR1 and CDR2 sequences are SGDLS and YYNGEE. For the CDR3, the DNA is TGTGCCAGCAGCGCGGGGACAGTCAATCAGCCCCAGCATTTT. Its translation: CASSAGTVNQPQHF.

This clonotype was counted at least ten times. This chain links TRBV10-3 with TRBJ2-7, with TRBD2 matching 10 bases. Per germline, CDR1 ENHRY and CDR2 SYGVKD. Trimming at V came to 2 bases and at J to 6 bases, leaving 10 bases not matched to a gene. This CDR3 has 16 residues. The CDR3 is CAISEVAGGHQGEQYF. CDR3 nucleotide sequence: TGTGCCATCAGTGAGGTAGCGGGGGGACACCAGGGCGAGCAGTACTTC.

The rearrangement joins TRBV27 to TRBJ2-7; the D gene is possibly TRBD2 (7 bases). V was pared by 3 bases and J by 2 bases, with 14 bases between. Germline assignment: CDR1 MNHEY and CDR2 SMNVEV (reference sequence). The CDR3 length is 15 residues. The CDR3 coding sequence is TGTGCCAGCAGTTTGCGCCGGGGGGCGCCCTACGAGCAGTACTTC. This encodes CASSLRRGAPYEQYF.